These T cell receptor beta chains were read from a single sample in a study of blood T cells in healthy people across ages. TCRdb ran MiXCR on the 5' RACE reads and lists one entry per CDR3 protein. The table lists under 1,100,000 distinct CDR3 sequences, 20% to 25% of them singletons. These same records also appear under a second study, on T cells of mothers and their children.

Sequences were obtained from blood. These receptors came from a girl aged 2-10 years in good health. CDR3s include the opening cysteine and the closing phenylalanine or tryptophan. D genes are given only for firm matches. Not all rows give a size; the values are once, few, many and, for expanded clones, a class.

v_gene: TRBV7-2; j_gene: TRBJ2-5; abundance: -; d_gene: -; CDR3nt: TGTGCCAGCAGTCAGGGAAGATTGACCCAGTACTTC; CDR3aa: CASSQGRLTQYF
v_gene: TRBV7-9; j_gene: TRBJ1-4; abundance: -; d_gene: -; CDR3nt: TGTGCCAGCGGGGTGTCGTCAGGGAGTGAAAAACTGTTTTTT; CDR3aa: CASGVSSGSEKLFF
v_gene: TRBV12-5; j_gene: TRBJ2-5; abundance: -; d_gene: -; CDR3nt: TGTGCTAGTGGTTCCGGACCCAAGTCCCCACCGCTTCAAGAGACCCAGTACTTC; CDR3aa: CASGSGPKSPPLQETQYF
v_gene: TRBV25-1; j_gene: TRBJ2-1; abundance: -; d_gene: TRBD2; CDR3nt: TGTGCCAGCAGTGAATTAGTGACTAGCGGTGATGAGCAGTTCTTC; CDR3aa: CASSELVTSGDEQFF
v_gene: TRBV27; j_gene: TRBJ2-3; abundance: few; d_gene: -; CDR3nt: TGTGCCAGCAGTTTAAGGGTCACCCTCTTAGATACGCAGTATTTT; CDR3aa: CASSLRVTLLDTQYF
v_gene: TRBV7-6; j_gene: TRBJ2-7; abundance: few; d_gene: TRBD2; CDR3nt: TGTGCCAGCAGCTTAAACCTCGGGGGGGCCTACGAGCAGTACTTC; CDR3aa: CASSLNLGGAYEQYF
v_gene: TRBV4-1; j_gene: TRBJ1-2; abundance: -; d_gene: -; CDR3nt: TGCGCCAGCAGCTCTTCTTCCATCACCGAGAACTATGGCTACACCTTC; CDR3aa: CASSSSSITENYGYTF
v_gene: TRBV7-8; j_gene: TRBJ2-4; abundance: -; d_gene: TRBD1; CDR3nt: TGTGCCAGCAGCCCTTACAGGGGCCCTAAAGAAAACATTCAGTACTTC; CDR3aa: CASSPYRGPKENIQYF
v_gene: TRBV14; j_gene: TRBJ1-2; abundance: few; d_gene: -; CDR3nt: TGTGCCAGCAGCCAAGATTCCGGCAGACTTAACTATGGCTACACCTTC; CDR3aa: CASSQDSGRLNYGYTF
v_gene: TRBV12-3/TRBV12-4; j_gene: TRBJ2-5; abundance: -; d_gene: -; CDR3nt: TGTGCCAGCAGTTTAGCGGCGGTAGCTACTCAAGAGACCCAGTACTTC; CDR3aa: CASSLAAVATQETQYF
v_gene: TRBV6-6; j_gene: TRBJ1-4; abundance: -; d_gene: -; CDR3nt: TGTGCCAGCAGTTACTCGATCATGGGGGCTTTGGTGAAAGTGTTTTTT; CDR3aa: CASSYSIMGALVKVFF
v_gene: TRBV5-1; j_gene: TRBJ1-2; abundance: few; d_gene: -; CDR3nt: TGCGCCAGCAGCGACACAGGCAGTAACTATGGCTACACCTTC; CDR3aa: CASSDTGSNYGYTF
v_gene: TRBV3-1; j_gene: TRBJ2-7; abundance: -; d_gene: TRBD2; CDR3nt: TGTGCCAGCAGCCAAGGACTAGCGGGACCCCTCGAGCAGTACTTC; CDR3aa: CASSQGLAGPLEQYF
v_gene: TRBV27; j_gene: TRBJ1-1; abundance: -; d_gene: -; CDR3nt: TGTGCCAGCAGTTTATTAGGAGCTAAAGGGACTGAAGCTTTCTTT; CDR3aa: CASSLLGAKGTEAFF
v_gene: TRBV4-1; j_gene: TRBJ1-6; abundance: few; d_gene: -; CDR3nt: TGCGCCAGGATCCGACCCCTACAGGCATATTCTTTTTCCTTT; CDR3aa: CARIRPLQAYSFSF
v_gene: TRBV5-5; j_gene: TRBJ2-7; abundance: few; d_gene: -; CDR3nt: TGTGCCAGCAGCTCTGGGCCCCAGAACTACGAGCAGTACTTC; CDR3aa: CASSSGPQNYEQYF
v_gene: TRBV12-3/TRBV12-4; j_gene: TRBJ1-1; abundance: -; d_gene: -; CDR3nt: TGTGCCAGCAGTACTCACCCCCAGGGTTTGAACACTGAAGCTTTCTTT; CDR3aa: CASSTHPQGLNTEAFF
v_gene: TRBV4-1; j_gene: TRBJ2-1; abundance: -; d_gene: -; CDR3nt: TGCGCCAGCAGTTTGGTTAGCGGCCACACCTACAATGAGCAGTTCTTC; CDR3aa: CASSLVSGHTYNEQFF
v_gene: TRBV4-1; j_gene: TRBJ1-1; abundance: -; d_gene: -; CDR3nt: TGCGCCAGCAGCCAAGGGGGGTCGGGGGTCACTGAAGCTTTCTTT; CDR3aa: CASSQGGSGVTEAFF
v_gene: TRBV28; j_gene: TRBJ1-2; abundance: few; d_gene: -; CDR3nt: TGTGCCAGCAGTTTGAGGGGGTTGACCTATGGCTACACCTTC; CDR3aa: CASSLRGLTYGYTF
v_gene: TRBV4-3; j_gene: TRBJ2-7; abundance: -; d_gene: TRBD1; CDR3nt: TGCGCCAGCAGCGTCGACAGGGGTCCTCGGGAGCAGTACTTC; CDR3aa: CASSVDRGPREQYF
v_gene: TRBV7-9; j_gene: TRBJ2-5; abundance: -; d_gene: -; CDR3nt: TGTGCCAGCGGTATATCCGTCCAAGAGACCCAGTACTTC; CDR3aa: CASGISVQETQYF
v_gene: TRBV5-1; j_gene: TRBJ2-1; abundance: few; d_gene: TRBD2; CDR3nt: TGCGCCAGCAGCTTGTGGCCTAGCGGGGGGAATGAGCAGTTCTTC; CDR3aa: CASSLWPSGGNEQFF
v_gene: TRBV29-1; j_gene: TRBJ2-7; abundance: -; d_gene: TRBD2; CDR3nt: TGCAGCGTTCGCAAGCGGGGTTACTCCTACGAGCAGTACTTC; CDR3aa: CSVRKRGYSYEQYF
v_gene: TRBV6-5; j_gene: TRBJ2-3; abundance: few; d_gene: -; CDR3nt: TGTGCCAGCAGTCCGACCTCCGCCGGCACAGATACGCAGTATTTT; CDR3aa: CASSPTSAGTDTQYF
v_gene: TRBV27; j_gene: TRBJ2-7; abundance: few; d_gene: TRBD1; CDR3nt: TGTGCCAGCAGTCTAATCCCGGCCGGGACAGGGCACACCTACGAGCAGTACTTC; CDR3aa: CASSLIPAGTGHTYEQYF
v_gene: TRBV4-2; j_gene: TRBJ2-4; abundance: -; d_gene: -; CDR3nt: TGTGCCAGCAGCCAAGACCTCCTAGCCAAAAACATTCAGTACTTC; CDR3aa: CASSQDLLAKNIQYF
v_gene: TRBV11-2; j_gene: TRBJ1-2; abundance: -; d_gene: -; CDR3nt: TGTGCCAGCAGCTTAGGGGTCGGGGCGTCCGATGGCTACACCTTC; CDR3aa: CASSLGVGASDGYTF
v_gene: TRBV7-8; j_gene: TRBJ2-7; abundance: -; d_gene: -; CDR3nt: TGTGCCAGCGGCTTAGCGTGGGATGACGAGCAGTACTTC; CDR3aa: CASGLAWDDEQYF
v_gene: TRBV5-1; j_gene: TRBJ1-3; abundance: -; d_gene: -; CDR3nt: TGCGCCAGCAGCGTATCATTCTCTGGAAACACCATATATTTT; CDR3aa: CASSVSFSGNTIYF